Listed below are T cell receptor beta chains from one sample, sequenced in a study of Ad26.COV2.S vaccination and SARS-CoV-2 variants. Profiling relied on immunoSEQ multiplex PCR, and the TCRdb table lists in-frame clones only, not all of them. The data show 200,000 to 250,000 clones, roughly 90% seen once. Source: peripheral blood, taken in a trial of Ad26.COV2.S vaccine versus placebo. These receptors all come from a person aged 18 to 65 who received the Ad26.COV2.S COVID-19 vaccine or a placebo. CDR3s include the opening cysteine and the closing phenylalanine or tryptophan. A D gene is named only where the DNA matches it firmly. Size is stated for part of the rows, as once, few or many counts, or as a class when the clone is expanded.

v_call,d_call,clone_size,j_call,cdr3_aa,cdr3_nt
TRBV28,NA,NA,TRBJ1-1,CASSSPGLNTEAFF,TGTGCCAGCAGTTCCCCGGGGTTGAACACTGAAGCTTTCTTT
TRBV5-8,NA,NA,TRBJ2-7,CASSHDMRGTYEQYF,TGTGCCAGCAGCCACGACATGCGGGGAACCTACGAGCAGTACTTC
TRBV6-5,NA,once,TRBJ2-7,CASSQRQRGSYEQYF,TGTGCCAGCAGTCAACGACAGAGAGGCTCCTACGAGCAGTACTTC
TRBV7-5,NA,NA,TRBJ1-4,CARSLKDRAASEKLFF,TGTGCCAGAAGCTTAAAAGACAGGGCGGCGAGCGAAAAACTGTTTTTT
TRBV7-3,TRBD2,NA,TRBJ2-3,CASSPSGAYTDTQYF,TGTGCCAGCAGCCCTAGCGGGGCATACACAGATACGCAGTATTTT
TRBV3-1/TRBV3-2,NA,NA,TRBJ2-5,CASSQGTKETQYF,TGTGCCAGCAGCCAAGGGACTAAAGAGACCCAGTACTTC
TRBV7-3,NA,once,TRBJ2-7,CASSGTGAGEQYF,TGTGCCAGCAGCGGCACAGGGGCGGGGGAGCAGTACTTC
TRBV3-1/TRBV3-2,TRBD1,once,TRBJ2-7,CASGTRDRVHEQYF,TGTGCCAGCGGAACTCGGGACAGGGTTCACGAGCAGTACTTC
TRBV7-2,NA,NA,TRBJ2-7,CASSLGGKGAYEQYF,TGTGCCAGCAGCTTAGGGGGGAAGGGAGCTTACGAGCAGTACTTC
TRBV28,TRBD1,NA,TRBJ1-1,CASSLTGAMNTEAFF,TGTGCCAGCAGCCTCACAGGGGCCATGAACACTGAAGCTTTCTTT
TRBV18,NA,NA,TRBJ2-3,CASSQGRGRGVEDTQYF,TGTGCCAGCTCACAGGGACGAGGAAGGGGAGTAGAAGATACGCAGTATTTT
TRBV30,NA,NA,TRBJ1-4,CAWETRGNSKKLFF,TGTGCCTGGGAGACGAGGGGGAATTCTAAAAAACTGTTTTTT
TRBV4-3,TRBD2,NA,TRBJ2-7,CASSQAAGGIYEQYF,TGCGCCAGCAGCCAAGCAGCGGGGGGGATCTACGAGCAGTACTTC
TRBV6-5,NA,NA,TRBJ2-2,CASSSGWGTGELFF,TGTGCCAGCAGTTCCGGGTGGGGGACCGGGGAGCTGTTTTTT
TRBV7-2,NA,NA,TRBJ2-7,CASSYGLRGSYEQYF,TGTGCCAGCAGCTATGGGTTGCGGGGTTCCTACGAGCAGTACTTC
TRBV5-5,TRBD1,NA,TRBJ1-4,CASSLRPGGERTNEKLFF,TGTGCCAGCAGCTTGCGGCCAGGGGGGGAAAGGACTAATGAAAAACTGTTTTTT
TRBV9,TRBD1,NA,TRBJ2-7,CASSEGTGGGYEQYF,TGTGCCAGCAGCGAGGGAACAGGGGGTGGCTACGAGCAGTACTTC
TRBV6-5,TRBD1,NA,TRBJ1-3,CASSPGPTGSNTIYF,TGTGCCAGCAGCCCCGGACCGACAGGGTCGAACACCATATATTTT
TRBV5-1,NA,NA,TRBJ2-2,CASRNTGELFF,TGCGCCAGCAGAAACACCGGGGAGCTGTTTTTT
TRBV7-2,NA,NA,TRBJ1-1,CASSLAGTGYTEAFF,TGTGCCAGCAGCTTAGCGGGCACAGGATACACTGAAGCTTTCTTT
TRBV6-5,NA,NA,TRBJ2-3,CASNIDLGSTDTQYF,TGTGCCAGCAACATAGACCTAGGATCCACAGATACGCAGTATTTT
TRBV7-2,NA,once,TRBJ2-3,CASGVVRGPQYF,TGTGCCAGCGGGGTAGTAAGGGGTCCGCAGTATTTT
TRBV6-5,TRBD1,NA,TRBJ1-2,CASSHPDRGKYGYTF,TGTGCCAGCAGTCACCCGGACAGGGGAAAGTATGGCTACACCTTC
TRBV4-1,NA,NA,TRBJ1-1,CASSQVTRNTEAFF,TGCGCCAGCAGCCAAGTGACACGGAACACTGAAGCTTTCTTT
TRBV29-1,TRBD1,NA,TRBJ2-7,CSHHPRQGGSYEQYF,TGCAGCCACCATCCCCGACAGGGTGGTTCCTACGAGCAGTACTTC
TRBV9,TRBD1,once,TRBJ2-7,CASSVAGTGGYEQYF,TGTGCCAGCAGCGTAGCGGGGACAGGGGGCTACGAGCAGTACTTC
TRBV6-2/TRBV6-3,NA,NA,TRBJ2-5,CASSYSIRETQYF,TGTGCCAGCAGTTACTCGATTCGAGAGACCCAGTACTTC
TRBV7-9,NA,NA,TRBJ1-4,CASSLVSSGTNEKLFF,TGTGCCAGCAGCTTAGTTTCCTCAGGGACTAATGAAAAACTGTTTTTT
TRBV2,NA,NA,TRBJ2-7,CASGGFSHEQYF,TGTGCCAGCGGGGGGTTTTCCCACGAGCAGTACTTC
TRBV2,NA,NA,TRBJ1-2,CASSQGPVYGYTF,TGTGCCAGCAGTCAGGGGCCCGTCTATGGCTACACCTTC
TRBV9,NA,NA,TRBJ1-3,CASSVDLSGNTIYF,TGTGCCAGCAGCGTAGATCTCTCTGGAAACACCATATATTTT
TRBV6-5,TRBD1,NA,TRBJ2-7,CASRPTGEKTYEQYF,TGTGCCAGCAGACCGACAGGGGAAAAAACCTACGAGCAGTACTTC
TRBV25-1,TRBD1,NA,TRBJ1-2,CASRGTGEGYTF,TGTGCCAGCAGAGGGACAGGGGAAGGCTACACCTTC
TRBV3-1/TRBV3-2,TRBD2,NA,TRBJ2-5,CASRRGTSGQETQYF,TGTGCCAGCCGACGGGGGACTAGCGGCCAAGAGACCCAGTACTTC
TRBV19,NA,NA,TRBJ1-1,CASSPAGNTEAFF,TGTGCCAGTAGTCCCGCAGGGAACACTGAAGCTTTCTTT
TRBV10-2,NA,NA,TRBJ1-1,CASSIRDTEAFF,TGCGCCAGCAGTATAAGAGACACTGAAGCTTTCTTT
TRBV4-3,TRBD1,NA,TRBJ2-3,CASSPQGAGTDTQYF,TGCGCCAGCAGCCCCCAGGGGGCGGGCACAGATACGCAGTATTTT
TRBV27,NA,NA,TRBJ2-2,CASSSYRAPNTGELFF,TGTGCCAGCAGTTCCTACAGGGCCCCGAACACCGGGGAGCTGTTTTTT
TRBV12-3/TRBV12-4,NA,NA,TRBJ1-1,CASSFSGNTEAFF,TGTGCCAGCAGTTTTTCAGGGAACACTGAAGCTTTCTTT
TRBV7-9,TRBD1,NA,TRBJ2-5,CASSLAMAGGIAETQYF,TGTGCCAGCAGCTTAGCGATGGCAGGGGGCATCGCTGAGACCCAGTACTTC
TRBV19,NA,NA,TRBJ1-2,CASSITRGGYGYTF,TGTGCCAGTAGTATAACCAGGGGCGGCTATGGCTACACCTTC
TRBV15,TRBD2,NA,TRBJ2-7,CATRRDYRGEQYF,TGTGCCACCAGGAGGGACTACCGGGGGGAGCAGTACTTC
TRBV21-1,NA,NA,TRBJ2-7,CASSKALWLGTSGNVHEQYF,TGTGCCAGCAGCAAAGCGCTTTGGTTGGGGACTAGCGGGAATGTGCACGAGCAGTACTTC
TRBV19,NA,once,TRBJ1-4,CASSISDNEKLFF,TGTGCCAGTAGTATATCCGATAATGAAAAACTGTTTTTT
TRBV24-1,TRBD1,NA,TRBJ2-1,CATSDLGTVSPNEQFF,TGTGCCACCAGTGATTTAGGGACAGTTAGTCCCAATGAGCAGTTCTTC
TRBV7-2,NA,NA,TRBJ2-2,CASGSAAGELFF,TGTGCCAGCGGCTCCGCGGCCGGGGAGCTGTTTTTT
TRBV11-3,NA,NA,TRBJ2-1,CASSLELYRDSENEQFF,TGTGCCAGCAGCTTAGAGCTCTATAGGGATTCTGAGAATGAGCAGTTCTTC
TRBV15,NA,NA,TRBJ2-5,CATSRDRSQGLETQYF,TGTGCCACCAGCAGAGATCGGTCCCAGGGGTTAGAGACCCAGTACTTC
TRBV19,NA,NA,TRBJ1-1,CASSPANMNTEAFF,TGTGCCAGTAGTCCGGCGAATATGAACACTGAAGCTTTCTTT
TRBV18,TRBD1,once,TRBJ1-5,CASSPQGAGQPQHF,TGTGCCAGCTCACCTCAGGGGGCAGGTCAGCCCCAGCATTTT
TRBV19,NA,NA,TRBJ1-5,CASSYPPVGAQHF,TGTGCCAGTTCCTATCCTCCAGTGGGGGCCCAGCATTTT
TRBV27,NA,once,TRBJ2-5,CASSLSGTKETQYF,TGTGCCAGCAGTTTATCCGGGACAAAAGAGACCCAGTACTTC
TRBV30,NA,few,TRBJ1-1,CAWSVQAGAFF,TGTGCCTGGAGTGTACAGGCGGGAGCTTTCTTT
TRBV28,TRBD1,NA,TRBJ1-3,CASSARGGQGPRIYGNTIYF,TGTGCCAGCAGTGCTCGAGGGGGACAGGGACCACGGATATATGGAAACACCATATATTTT
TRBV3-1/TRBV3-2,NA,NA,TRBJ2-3,CASSPAVSTDTQYF,TGTGCCAGCAGCCCGGCAGTATCCACAGATACGCAGTATTTT